This T cell receptor (beta chain) was captured by sequencing in a study of blood T cell repertoires in COVID-19. CDR3 length equals 14 residues. With 4 bases removed from V and 2 bases from J, the gap between germline ends came to 12 bases. Germline loops: CDR1 SGHTA, CDR2 FQGNSA. Methods used by the authors: Reference gene primer amplification yielded estimated nucleated cell counts. This table comes from immunoSEQ multiplex PCR, and its TCRdb copy is limited to in-frame clones, with some not included. Clone size and the V and J calls come from that table; the DNA yielded D and trimming. The sample contains more than 250,000 clones, roughly 86% of which appear only once. Among Cohort 3 donors, those recovered had two negative PCRs, clearance, or symptom resolution.

The sample was PBMCs or T cells enriched from blood (not recorded which). The chain combines TRBV7-2 with TRBJ2-7; D unclear. This sequence was found in a young woman who had recovered from COVID-19. DNA of the CDR3: TGTGCCAGCAGCTCCTATTTAAATCCCTACGAGCAGTACTTC. Translating it yields CASSSYLNPYEQYF.